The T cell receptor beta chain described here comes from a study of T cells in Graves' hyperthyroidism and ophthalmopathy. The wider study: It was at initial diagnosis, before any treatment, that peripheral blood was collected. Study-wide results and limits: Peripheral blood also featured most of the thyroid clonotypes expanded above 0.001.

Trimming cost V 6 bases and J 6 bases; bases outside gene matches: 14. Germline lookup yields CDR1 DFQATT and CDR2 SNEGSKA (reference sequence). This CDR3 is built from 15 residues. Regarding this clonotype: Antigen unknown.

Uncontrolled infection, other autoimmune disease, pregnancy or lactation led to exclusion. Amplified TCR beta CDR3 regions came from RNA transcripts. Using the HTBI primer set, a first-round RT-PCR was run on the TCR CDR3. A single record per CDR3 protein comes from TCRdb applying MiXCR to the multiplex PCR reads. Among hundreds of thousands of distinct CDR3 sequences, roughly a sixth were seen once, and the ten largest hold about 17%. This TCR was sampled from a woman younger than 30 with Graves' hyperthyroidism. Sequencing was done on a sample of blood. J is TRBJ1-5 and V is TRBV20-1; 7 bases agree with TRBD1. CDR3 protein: CSARAGDRVGQPQHF. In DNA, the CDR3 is TGCAGTGCGCGAGCGGGCGACAGGGTGGGTCAGCCCCAGCATTTT.